The clone carrying this T cell receptor beta chain was seen only a few times. Researchers prepared the TCRbeta library using unique molecular identifiers, the study reports. MiXCR, run by TCRdb on the PCR reads, gives a single entry per CDR3 protein. This table has around 530,000 distinct CDR3 sequences, approximately 30% appearing once. The record originates from a study of T-cell reconstitution after alpha-beta-depleted transplantation in children. Germline V gene data show CDR1 as DFQATT and CDR2 as SNEGSKA (reference sequence). V was trimmed by 0 bases and J by 8 bases, leaving 12 bases between them. The CDR3 is 13 residues long.

This receptor was taken from a human donor who donated a stem cell graft to a child with aplastic anemia. The chain recombines TRBV20-1 with TRBJ2-3, with D unclear. Here the sequenced sample was PBMCs from the stem cell graft donor, taken from the stem cell graft. The CDR3 nucleotides are TGCAGTGCTAGAGATGGCGTTTTCGGTACGCAGTATTTT. Translation: CSARDGVFGTQYF.